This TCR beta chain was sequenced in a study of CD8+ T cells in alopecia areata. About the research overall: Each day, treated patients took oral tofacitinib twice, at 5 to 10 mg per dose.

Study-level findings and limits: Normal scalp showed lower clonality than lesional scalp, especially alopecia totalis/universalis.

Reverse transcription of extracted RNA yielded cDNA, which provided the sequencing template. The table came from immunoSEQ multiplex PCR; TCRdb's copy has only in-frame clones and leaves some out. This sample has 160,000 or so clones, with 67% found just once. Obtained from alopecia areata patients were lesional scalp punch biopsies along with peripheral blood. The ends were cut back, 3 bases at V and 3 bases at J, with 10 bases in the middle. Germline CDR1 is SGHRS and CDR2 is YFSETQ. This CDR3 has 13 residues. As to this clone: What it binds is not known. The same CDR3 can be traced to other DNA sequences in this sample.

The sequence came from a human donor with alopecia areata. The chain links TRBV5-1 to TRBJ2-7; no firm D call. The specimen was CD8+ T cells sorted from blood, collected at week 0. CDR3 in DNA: TGCGCCAGCAGCTCGACGGGCAGCTACGAGCAGTACTTC. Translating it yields CASSSTGSYEQYF.